This T cell receptor (beta chain) was documented in a study of blood T cell repertoires in COVID-19. Study-wide context: Sources were T cells, B-cell-depleted T cells, or PBMCs; the material itself was cDNA or gDNA.

Original methodology: Reference gene primer amplification yielded estimated nucleated cell counts. The table came from immunoSEQ multiplex PCR; TCRdb's copy has only in-frame clones and leaves some out. That table gives V, J and clone size, and the DNA gave D and trimming. The sample has 300,000 to 350,000 clones, approximately 88% seen once. This CDR3 is built from 11 residues. Germline lookup yields CDR1 SEHNR and CDR2 FQNEAQ (reference sequence). Trimming stripped 2 bases from V and 5 bases from J, with 3 bases between. The rearrangement uses TRBV7-9 and TRBJ1-2, with D unresolved. Sequences were obtained from peripheral blood. The receptor was derived from a man aged 25 to 45 with COVID-19, enrolled during active disease. CDR3 nucleotide sequence: TGTGCCAGCAGCTTACTATATGGCTACACCTTC. It encodes CASSLLYGYTF.